The clone carrying this T cell receptor beta chain was detected only once. Produced via immunoSEQ multiplex PCR; TCRdb's table is partial and in-frame only. The table records under 30,000 clones, approximately 97% of them present only once. This sample is drawn from a study of B cell selection in AIRE deficiency. Sorting defined conventional CD4 T cells as CD4+CD127+. The germline V gene encodes CDR1 PRHDT and CDR2 FYEKMQ (reference sequence). The J segment lost 8 bases and the V segment lost 6 bases, leaving 8 bases of the junction unmatched. The CDR3 extends over 13 amino acids. Sequencing was done on a sample of conventional CD4+ T cells sorted from PBMCs. The chain couples TRBV13 to TRBJ2-3, with 7 nucleotides matching TRBD1. This receptor was obtained from a human donor with AIRE deficiency. The CDR3 DNA reads as TGTGCCAGCAGTTCGAATACAGGGGTTACGCAGTATTTT. This codes for CASSSNTGVTQYF.